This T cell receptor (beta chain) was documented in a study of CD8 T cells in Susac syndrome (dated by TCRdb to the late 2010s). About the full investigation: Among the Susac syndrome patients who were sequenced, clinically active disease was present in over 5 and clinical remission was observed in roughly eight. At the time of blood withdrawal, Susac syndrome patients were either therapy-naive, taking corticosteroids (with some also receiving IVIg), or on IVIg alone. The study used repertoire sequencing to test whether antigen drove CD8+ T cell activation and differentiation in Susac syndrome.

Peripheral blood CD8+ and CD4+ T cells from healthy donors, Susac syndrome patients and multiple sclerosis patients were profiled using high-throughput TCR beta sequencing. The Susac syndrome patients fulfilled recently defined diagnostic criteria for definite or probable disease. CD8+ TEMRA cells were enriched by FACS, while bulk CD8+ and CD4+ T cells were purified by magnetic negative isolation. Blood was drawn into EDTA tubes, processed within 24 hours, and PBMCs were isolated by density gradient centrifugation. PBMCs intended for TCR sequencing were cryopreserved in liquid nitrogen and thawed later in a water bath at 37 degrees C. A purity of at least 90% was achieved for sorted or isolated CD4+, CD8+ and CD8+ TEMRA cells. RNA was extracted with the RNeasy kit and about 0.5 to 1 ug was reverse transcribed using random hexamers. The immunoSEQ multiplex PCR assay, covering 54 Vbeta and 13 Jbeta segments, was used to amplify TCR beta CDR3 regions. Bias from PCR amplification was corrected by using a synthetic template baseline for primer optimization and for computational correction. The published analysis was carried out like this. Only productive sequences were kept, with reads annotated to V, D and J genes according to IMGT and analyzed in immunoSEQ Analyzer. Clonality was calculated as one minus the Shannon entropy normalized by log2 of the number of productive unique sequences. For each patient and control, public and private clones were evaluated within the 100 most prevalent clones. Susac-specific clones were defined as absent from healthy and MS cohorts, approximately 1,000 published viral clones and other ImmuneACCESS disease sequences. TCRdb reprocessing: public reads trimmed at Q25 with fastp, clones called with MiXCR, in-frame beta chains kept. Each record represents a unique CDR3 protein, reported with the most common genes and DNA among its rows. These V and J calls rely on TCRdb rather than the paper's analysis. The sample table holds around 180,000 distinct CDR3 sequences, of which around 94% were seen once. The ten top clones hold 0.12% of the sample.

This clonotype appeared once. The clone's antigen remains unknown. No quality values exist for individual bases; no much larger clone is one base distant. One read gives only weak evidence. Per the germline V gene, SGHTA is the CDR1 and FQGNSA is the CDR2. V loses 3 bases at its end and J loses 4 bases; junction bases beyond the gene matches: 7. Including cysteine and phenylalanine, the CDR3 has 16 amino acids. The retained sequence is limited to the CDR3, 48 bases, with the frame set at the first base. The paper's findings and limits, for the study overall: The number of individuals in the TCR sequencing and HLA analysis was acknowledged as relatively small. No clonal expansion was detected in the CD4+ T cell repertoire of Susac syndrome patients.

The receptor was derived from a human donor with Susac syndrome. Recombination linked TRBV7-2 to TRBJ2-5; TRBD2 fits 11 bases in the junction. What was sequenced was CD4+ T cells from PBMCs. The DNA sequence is TGTGCCAGCAGCTTGATGACTAGCGGGACGCGAGAGACCCAGTACTTC. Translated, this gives CASSLMTSGTRETQYF. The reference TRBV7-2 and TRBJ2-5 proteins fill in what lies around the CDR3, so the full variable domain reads GAGVSQSPSNKVTEKGKDVELRCDPISGHTALYWYRQSLGQGLEFLIYFQGNSAPDKSGLPSDRFSAERTGGSVSTLTIQRTQQEDSAVYLCASSLMTSGTRETQYFGPGTRLLVL.